The TCR beta chain under discussion was sequenced for a study of control samples from healthy donors and cancer patients (dated by TCRdb to 2020 to 2021). Concerning this clone: Its antigen remains unidentified. Within one base of it there is no much larger clone, and no base qualities were kept.

The receptor library was made with the immunoSEQ multiplex PCR assay. TCRdb obtained this table from immuneACCESS and retained in-frame rearrangements with V and J assigned. These tables miss some clones; where compared with another copy, unresolved V genes account for less than half of the shortfall, and the remainder is unexplained. The sample yields tens of thousands of clones; approximately 90% were counted once. The leading ten clones occupy 5% to 6.5% of the sample. The CDR3 starts with the cysteine, ends with the phenylalanine, and has 14 residues. Here the CDR3 DNA is all that survives: 42 bases in frame from base 1. V is pared back by 8 bases and J by 9 bases, with 20 bases lying between the germline termini. Taken from the germline V gene, the CDR1 and CDR2 loops are LGHNT and FRNRAP.

Material for sequencing was PBMCs. The rearrangement combines TRBV12-5 with TRBJ2-1; no confident D gene assignment can be made. This TCR was sampled from a man aged 60-69 years with colorectal cancer. The CDR3 loop reads CASSLQPTLVEQFF. The sequenced DNA is TGTGCTAGTTCGCTCCAGCCAACGTTAGTTGAGCAGTTCTTC. Outside the CDR3, residues come from the reference TRBV12-5 and TRBJ2-1 proteins, so the full variable domain is: DARVTQTPRHKVTEMGQEVTMRCQPILGHNTVFWYRQTMMQGLELLAYFRNRAPLDDSGMPKDRFSAEMPDATLATLKIQPSEPRDSAVYFCASSLQPTLVEQFFGPGTRLTVL.